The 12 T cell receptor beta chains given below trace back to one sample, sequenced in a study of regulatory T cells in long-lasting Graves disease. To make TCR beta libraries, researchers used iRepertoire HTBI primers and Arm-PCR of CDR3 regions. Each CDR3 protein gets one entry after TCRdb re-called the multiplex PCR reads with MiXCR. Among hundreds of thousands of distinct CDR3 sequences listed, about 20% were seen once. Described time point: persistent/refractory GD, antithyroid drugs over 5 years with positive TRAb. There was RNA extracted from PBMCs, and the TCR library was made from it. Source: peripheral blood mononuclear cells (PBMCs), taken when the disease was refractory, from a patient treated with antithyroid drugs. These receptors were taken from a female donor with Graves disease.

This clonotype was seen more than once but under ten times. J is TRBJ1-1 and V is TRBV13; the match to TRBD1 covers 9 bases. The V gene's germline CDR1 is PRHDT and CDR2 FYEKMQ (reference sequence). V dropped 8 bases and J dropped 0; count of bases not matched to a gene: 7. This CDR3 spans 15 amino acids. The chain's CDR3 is CASEGQGTMNTEAFF. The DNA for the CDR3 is TGTGCCAGCGAGGGACAGGGTACCATGAACACTGAAGCTTTCTTT.

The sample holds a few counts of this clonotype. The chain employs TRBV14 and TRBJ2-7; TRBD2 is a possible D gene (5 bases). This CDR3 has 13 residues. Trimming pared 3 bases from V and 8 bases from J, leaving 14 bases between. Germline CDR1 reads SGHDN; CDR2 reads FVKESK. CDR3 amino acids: CASSQASWVKQYF. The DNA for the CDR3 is TGTGCCAGCAGCCAGGCTAGCTGGGTGAAGCAGTACTTC. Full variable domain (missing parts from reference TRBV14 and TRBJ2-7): EAGVTQFPSHSVIEKGQTVTLRCDPISGHDNLYWYRRVMGKEIKFLLHFVKESKQDESGMPNNRFLAERTGGTYSTLKVQPAELEDSGVYFCASSQASWVKQYFGPGTRLTVT.

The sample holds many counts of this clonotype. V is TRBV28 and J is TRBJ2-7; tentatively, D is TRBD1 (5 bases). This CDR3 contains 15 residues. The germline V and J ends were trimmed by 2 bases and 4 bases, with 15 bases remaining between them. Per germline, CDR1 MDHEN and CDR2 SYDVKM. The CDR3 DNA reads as TGTGCCAGCAGTTTAAGGAGACAGCCACCTTACGAGCAGTACTTC. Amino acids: CASSLRRQPPYEQYF.

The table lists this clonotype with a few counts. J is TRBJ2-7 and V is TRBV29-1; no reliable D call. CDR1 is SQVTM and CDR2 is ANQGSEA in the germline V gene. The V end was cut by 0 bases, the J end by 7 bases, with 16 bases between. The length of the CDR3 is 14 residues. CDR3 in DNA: TGCAGCGTTGAAGATCCCCTCTCTACGGGTGAGCAGTACTTC. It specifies CSVEDPLSTGEQYF.

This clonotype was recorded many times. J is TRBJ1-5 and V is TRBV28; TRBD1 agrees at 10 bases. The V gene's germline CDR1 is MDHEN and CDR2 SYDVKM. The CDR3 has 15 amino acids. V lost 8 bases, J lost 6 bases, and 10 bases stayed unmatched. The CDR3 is CASGRGTGAIQPQHF. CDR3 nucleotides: TGTGCCAGCGGAAGAGGGACAGGGGCGATTCAGCCCCAGCATTTT.

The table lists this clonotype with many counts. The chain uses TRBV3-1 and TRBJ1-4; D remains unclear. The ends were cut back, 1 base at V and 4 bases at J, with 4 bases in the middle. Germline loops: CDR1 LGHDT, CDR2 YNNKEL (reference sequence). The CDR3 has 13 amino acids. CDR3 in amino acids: CASSQGDNEKLFF. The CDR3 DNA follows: TGTGCCAGCAGCCAAGGGGATAATGAAAAACTGTTTTTT.

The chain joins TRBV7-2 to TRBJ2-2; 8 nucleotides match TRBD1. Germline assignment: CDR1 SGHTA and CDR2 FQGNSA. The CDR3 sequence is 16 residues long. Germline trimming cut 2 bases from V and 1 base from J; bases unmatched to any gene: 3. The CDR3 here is CASSLQGAGNTGELFF. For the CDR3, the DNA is TGTGCCAGCAGCTTACAGGGGGCGGGGAACACCGGGGAGCTGTTTTTT.

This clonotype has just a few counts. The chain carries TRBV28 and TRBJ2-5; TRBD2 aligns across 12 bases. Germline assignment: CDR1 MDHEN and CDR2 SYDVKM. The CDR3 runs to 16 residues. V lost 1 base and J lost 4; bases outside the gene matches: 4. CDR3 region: CASSLSSGGAAETQYF. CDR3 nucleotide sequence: TGTGCCAGCAGTTTATCTAGCGGGGGGGCTGCAGAGACCCAGTACTTC.

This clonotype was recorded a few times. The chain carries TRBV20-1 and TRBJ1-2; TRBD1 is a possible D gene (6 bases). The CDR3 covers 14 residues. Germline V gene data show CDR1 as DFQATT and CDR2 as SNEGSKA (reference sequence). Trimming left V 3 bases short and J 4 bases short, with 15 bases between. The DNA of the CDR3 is TGCAGTGCTAGTCGCAGGGGCTATCTCTATGGCTACACCTTC. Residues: CSASRRGYLYGYTF.

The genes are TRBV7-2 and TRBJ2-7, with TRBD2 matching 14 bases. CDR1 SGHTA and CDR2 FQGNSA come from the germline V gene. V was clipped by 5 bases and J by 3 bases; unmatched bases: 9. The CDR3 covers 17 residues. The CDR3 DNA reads TGTGCCAGCAGCCCCGGGACTAGCGGGAGCGTAGGCTACGAGCAGTACTTC. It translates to CASSPGTSGSVGYEQYF.

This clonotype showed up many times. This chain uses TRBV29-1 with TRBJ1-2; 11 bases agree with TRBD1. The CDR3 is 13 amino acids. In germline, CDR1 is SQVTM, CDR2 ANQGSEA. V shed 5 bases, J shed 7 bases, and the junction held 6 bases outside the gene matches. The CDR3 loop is CSVSGQGASGYTF. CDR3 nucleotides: TGCAGCGTTTCAGGACAGGGGGCATCTGGCTACACCTTC.

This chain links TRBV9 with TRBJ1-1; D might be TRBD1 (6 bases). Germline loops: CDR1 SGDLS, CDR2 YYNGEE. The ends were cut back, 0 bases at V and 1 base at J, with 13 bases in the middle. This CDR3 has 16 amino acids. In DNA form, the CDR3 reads TGTGCCAGCAGCGTAGGGGGGGGGGCGTCGAACACTGAAGCTTTCTTT. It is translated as CASSVGGGASNTEAFF.